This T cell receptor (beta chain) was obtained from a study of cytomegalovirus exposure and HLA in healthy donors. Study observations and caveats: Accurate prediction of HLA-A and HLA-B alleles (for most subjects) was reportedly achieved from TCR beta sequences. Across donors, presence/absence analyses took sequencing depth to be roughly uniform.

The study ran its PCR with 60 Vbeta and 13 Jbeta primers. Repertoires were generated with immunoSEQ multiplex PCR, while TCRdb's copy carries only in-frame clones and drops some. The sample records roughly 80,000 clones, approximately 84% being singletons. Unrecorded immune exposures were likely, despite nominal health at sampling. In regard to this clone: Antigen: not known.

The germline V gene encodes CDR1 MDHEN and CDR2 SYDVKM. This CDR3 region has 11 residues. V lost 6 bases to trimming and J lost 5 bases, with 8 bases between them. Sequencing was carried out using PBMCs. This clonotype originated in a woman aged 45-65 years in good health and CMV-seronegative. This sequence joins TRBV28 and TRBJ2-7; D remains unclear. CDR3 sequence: CASRHRHEQYF. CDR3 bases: TGTGCCAGCAGACATCGCCACGAGCAGTACTTC. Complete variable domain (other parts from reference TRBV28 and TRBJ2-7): DVKVTQSSRYLVKRTGEKVFLECVQDMDHENMFWYRQDPGLGLRLIYFSYDVKMKEKGDIPEGYSVSREKKERFSLILESASTNQTSMYLCASRHRHEQYFGPGTRLTVT.